The 32 T cell receptor beta chains below were found in one sample sequenced in a study of blood T cells in healthy people across ages. A J-beta primer mix and a sample-barcoded 5' primer were used in a second PCR of about 6 to 12 cycles. A single record per CDR3 protein comes from TCRdb applying MiXCR to the 5' RACE reads. This table has around 1.5 million distinct CDR3 sequences, around 35% appearing once. Material for sequencing was blood. Receptors originate from a woman in her thirties in good health.

This clonotype was picked up a small number of times. This chain joins TRBV18 and TRBJ1-2, with a tentative D call TRBD1 (6 bases). Germline CDR1 and CDR2: KGHSH and LQKENI. The CDR3 spans 13 residues. The V end was cut by 3 bases, the J end by 6 bases, with 11 bases between. The CDR3: CASSPGTQNGYTF. Written as DNA, the CDR3 is TGTGCCAGCTCACCCGGGACACAGAATGGCTACACCTTC.

The chain carries TRBV20-1 and TRBJ1-5; TRBD1 aligns across 7 bases. V lost 1 base and J lost 0; bases outside the gene matches: 9. The CDR3 is 17 amino acids. Germline V gene data show CDR1 as DFQATT and CDR2 as SNEGSKA (reference sequence). The CDR3 DNA reads TGCAGTGCTAGAGTCCGGGACAGAAGTTATAGCAATCAGCCCCAGCATTTT. Its protein product is CSARVRDRSYSNQPQHF.

This clonotype has only a few counts. The V call is TRBV30, the J call TRBJ1-4; D gene ambiguous. With 5 bases removed from V and 13 bases from J, the gap between germline ends came to 14 bases. CDR1 is GTSNPN and CDR2 is SVGIG in the germline V gene (reference sequence). This CDR3 comprises 11 residues. The CDR3 is CAWEDRAGLFF. The CDR3 nucleotides read TGTGCCTGGGAGGACCGGGCGGGACTGTTTTTT.

This rearrangement joins TRBV20-1 to TRBJ2-5; no reliable D call. Trimming removed 3 bases at V and 2 bases at J, with 7 bases between. Germline V gene data show CDR1 as DFQATT and CDR2 as SNEGSKA (reference sequence). The CDR3 has 12 amino acids. This CDR3 reads CSASVEQETQYF. In DNA, the CDR3 is TGCAGTGCTAGTGTGGAACAAGAGACCCAGTACTTC.

This clonotype appeared a few times. V and J are TRBV27 and TRBJ2-1; perhaps D is TRBD1 or TRBD2 (5 bases each). V was cut by 6 bases and J by 1 base, with 13 bases left in between. CDR3 length: 15 residues. Per the germline V gene, CDR1 is MNHEY and CDR2 is SMNVEV (reference sequence). CDR3 sequence reads: CASRGRQPSYNEQFF. DNA for the CDR3: TGTGCCAGCAGGGGACGGCAGCCGTCCTACAATGAGCAGTTCTTC.

The chain employs TRBV20-1 and TRBJ2-3, with 8 bases identical to TRBD2. Germline CDR1 and CDR2: DFQATT and SNEGSKA (reference sequence). V lost 4 bases, J lost 5 bases, and 8 bases stayed unmatched. The CDR3 is 14 residues long. The CDR3 DNA reads as TGCAGTGCTAACCGGGGGGGCCTTTTAGATACGCAGTATTTT. The encoded protein is CSANRGGLLDTQYF.

This clonotype came up a few times. The V gene is TRBV4-1, the J gene TRBJ2-1, with 13 bases that match TRBD2. This CDR3 has 15 residues. Germline CDR1 reads MGHRA; CDR2 reads YSYEKL. The ends lost 1 base at V and 7 bases at J; junction bases unmatched: 1. The CDR3 reads CASSQVTSGRNEQFF. As DNA, the CDR3 is TGCGCCAGCAGCCAAGTGACTAGCGGGAGGAATGAGCAGTTCTTC.

This clonotype has at least ten counts. The chain employs TRBV5-1 and TRBJ2-1, with D unresolved. Looked up from germline, CDR1 is SGHRS and CDR2 is YFSETQ. The CDR3 is 12 residues long. V lost 1 base to trimming and J lost 6 bases, with 5 bases between them. The CDR3 reads CASSLPGNEQFF. Written as DNA, the CDR3 is TGCGCCAGCAGCTTGCCAGGCAATGAGCAGTTCTTC.

The chain employs TRBV6-6 and TRBJ2-7, with 9 bases lining up with TRBD1. The CDR3 length is 17 residues. V lost 3 bases and J lost 5; bases outside the gene matches: 14. Germline V gene data show CDR1 as MNHNY and CDR2 as SVGAGI (reference sequence). The CDR3 reads CASSYFSGTGMRDEQYF. The CDR3 DNA reads TGTGCCAGCAGTTATTTCTCCGGGACAGGGATGAGGGACGAGCAGTACTTC.

The gene calls are TRBV5-6 and TRBJ1-2; tentatively, D is TRBD1 (5 bases). The CDR3 spans 15 residues. The germline V and J ends were trimmed by 2 bases and 2 bases, with 13 bases remaining between them. Per the germline V gene, CDR1 is SGHDT and CDR2 is YYEEEE. The CDR3 DNA reads TGTGCCAGCAGCTTCGGGGCCCCAGGGAACTATGGCTACACCTTC. This encodes CASSFGAPGNYGYTF.

This clonotype was observed a few times. This chain uses TRBV29-1 with TRBJ2-5; 7 nucleotides agree with TRBD2. This CDR3 contains 12 residues. Germline V CDR1 and CDR2: SQVTM, ANQGSEA. Trimming cost V 0 bases and J 6 bases; bases outside gene matches: 1. The CDR3 reads CSVEEGGKTQYF. The CDR3 bases are TGCAGCGTTGAAGAGGGGGGGAAGACCCAGTACTTC.

CDR3 nucleotide sequence: TGTGCCAGCAGCCAAGCATTCCCGGGGGGCTGGGAGACCCAGTACTTC. Amino acid sequence: CASSQAFPGGWETQYF. The chain joins TRBV3-1 to TRBJ2-7, with D perhaps TRBD2 (7 bases). The J call may be in error: the DNA end matches TRBJ2-5 better. CDR3 length: 16 amino acids. Per germline, CDR1 LGHDT and CDR2 YNNKEL (reference sequence).

This clonotype was counted ten times or more. The chain has TRBV4-1 and TRBJ2-3, with D hard to call. CDR3 length: 14 residues. V was trimmed by 5 bases and J by 0 bases, leaving 9 bases between them. Germline V CDR1 and CDR2: MGHRA, YSYEKL. The CDR3 region is CASSGLGSTDTQYF. In DNA form, the CDR3 reads TGCGCCAGCAGCGGGCTAGGGAGCACAGATACGCAGTATTTT.

About this clonotype itself: One end of the junction varies from germline; a read error may be responsible. V usage is TRBV10-3 and J usage is TRBJ1-2; D may be TRBD1 (6 bases). The CDR3 is 15 amino acids. The V gene's germline CDR1 is ENHRY and CDR2 SYGVKD. CDR3 loop: CAISSGTNLNYGHTF. The CDR3 DNA reads as TGTGCCATAAGCTCCGGGACAAACCTAAACTATGGCCACACCTTC.

Here the CDR3 DNA reads TGTGCCAGCAGCGCCCCCGTAGCGGGAGTAGCAGATACGCAGTATTTT. Its protein is CASSAPVAGVADTQYF. J is TRBJ2-3 and V is TRBV9; 9 nucleotides align to TRBD2. This CDR3 is 16 amino acids long. Germline loops: CDR1 SGDLS, CDR2 YYNGEE. V was clipped by 3 bases and J by 4 bases; unmatched bases: 9.

This clonotype was recorded only once. V and J are TRBV18 and TRBJ2-1; no clear D. Deletions cut 8 bases from V and 5 bases from J, with 19 bases between. The CDR3 length is 15 residues. Germline CDR1 and CDR2: KGHSH and LQKENI. The CDR3 nucleotides read TGTGCCAGCCCCCGCGTCCCTGGTGCCCACAATGAGCAGTTCTTC. Its protein product is CASPRVPGAHNEQFF.

The chain recombines TRBV29-1 with TRBJ1-1, with 8 bases aligning to TRBD1. CDR1 and CDR2 (germline): SQVTM, ANQGSEA. V trimming: 5 bases; J trimming: 5 bases; junction bases outside the gene matches: 1. The CDR3 extends over 11 amino acids. The DNA of the CDR3 is TGCAGCGTTCGGGACAGGACTGAAGCTTTCTTT. It yields the protein CSVRDRTEAFF.

V usage is TRBV29-1 and J usage is TRBJ2-5; D possibly uses TRBD1 or TRBD2 (6 bases each). CDR1 and CDR2 from the germline V gene are SQVTM and ANQGSEA. The CDR3 consists of 13 residues. Deletions cut 6 bases from V and 5 bases from J, with 16 bases between. CDR3 sequence (DNA): TGCAGCGTCGCTCACGGGGGCGAGGAGACCCAGTACTTC. This translates into CSVAHGGEETQYF. The variable domain in full, completed from reference TRBV29-1 and TRBJ2-5, reads SAVISQKPSRDICQRGTSLTIQCQVDSQVTMMFWYRQQPGQSLTLIATANQGSEATYESGFVIDKFPISRPNLTFSTLTVSNMSPEDSSIYLCSVAHGGEETQYFGPGTRLLVL.

This clonotype was observed at least ten times. This rearrangement joins TRBV6-2 or TRBV6-3 to TRBJ2-7, with D unresolved. The germline gives CDR1 MNHEY, CDR2 SVGEGT. The CDR3 loop spans 15 amino acids. The V end lost 5 bases, the J end lost 0 bases, and 14 bases lay between the germline ends. Here the CDR3 reads CASSTRHGSSYEQYF. In nucleotides, the CDR3 is TGTGCCAGCAGTACCCGTCACGGCTCCTCCTACGAGCAGTACTTC.

J is TRBJ2-3 and V is TRBV7-3; 9 nucleotides line up with TRBD2. V dropped 0 bases and J dropped 1; count of bases not matched to a gene: 8. Germline V CDR1 and CDR2: SGHTA, FQGTGA. CDR3 length equals 18 residues. The CDR3 coding sequence is TGTGCCAGCAGCTTAACGAGCAGCGGGGGGCGGGGCACAGATACGCAGTATTTT. Translation: CASSLTSSGGRGTDTQYF.

V usage is TRBV12-3 or TRBV12-4 and J usage is TRBJ2-5; 12 nucleotides line up with TRBD2. Trimming removed 3 bases from V and 5 bases from J; junction bases left unmatched: 7. This CDR3 contains 16 residues. CDR3 DNA: TGTGCCAGCAGTTTCGCAGGGCTAGCGGGGGGGGAGACCCAGTACTTC. Amino acids: CASSFAGLAGGETQYF.

V and J are TRBV9 and TRBJ2-1; D is uncertain. V lost 1 base and J 6 bases, leaving 5 bases between the germline ends. The CDR3 runs to 12 residues. Germline V gene lookup returns CDR1 SGDLS and CDR2 YYNGEE. The CDR3 reads CASSVMGNEQFF. The CDR3 nucleotides read TGTGCCAGCAGCGTAATGGGCAATGAGCAGTTCTTC.

As to this clonotype: Germline and junction disagree at one end, which may indicate a read error. The V gene is TRBV5-4, the J gene TRBJ2-3; D might be TRBD2 (5 bases). Germline CDR1 and CDR2: SGHNT and YYREEE (reference sequence). CDR3 length: 16 residues. The CDR3 here is CASSLAGRPSIDTQYF. The DNA of the CDR3 is TGTGCCAGCAGCTTGGCGGGTAGGCCTAGCATAGATACGCAGTATTTT.

The gene calls are TRBV30 and TRBJ2-1, with a weak D call TRBD1 (5 bases). CDR1 is GTSNPN and CDR2 is SVGIG in the germline V gene (reference sequence). This CDR3 is built from 14 residues. Trimming removed 0 bases at V and 7 bases at J, with 13 bases between. This chain's CDR3 is CAWSVEHPGNEQFF. As DNA, the CDR3 is TGTGCCTGGAGTGTAGAACACCCAGGGAATGAGCAGTTCTTC.

The rearrangement links TRBV18 to TRBJ2-1; D gene unclear. Per germline, CDR1 KGHSH and CDR2 LQKENI. The CDR3 runs 13 residues. V was pared by 5 bases and J by 6 bases, with 11 bases between. CDR3 protein: CASSSLSGNEQFF. In DNA, the CDR3 is TGTGCCAGCTCATCCCTATCTGGCAATGAGCAGTTCTTC.

The V gene is TRBV20-1, the J gene TRBJ2-3, with 10 positions matching TRBD2. V lost 6 bases to trimming and J lost 4 bases; unmatched junction nucleotides: 7. The CDR3 loop spans 14 amino acids. CDR1 is DFQATT, CDR2 SNEGSKA, per germline (reference sequence). The CDR3 coding sequence is TGCAGTGCCCCCAAAAGCGGGGGGGCAGATACGCAGTATTTT. This codes for CSAPKSGGADTQYF.

The chain has TRBV5-1 and TRBJ2-3; D remains unclear. With 2 bases removed from V and 1 base from J, the gap between germline ends came to 14 bases. This CDR3 is built from 16 residues. CDR1 is SGHRS, CDR2 YFSETQ, per germline. CDR3 loop: CASSFEGRPGTDTQYF. The DNA of the CDR3 is TGCGCCAGCAGCTTTGAAGGGCGCCCGGGCACAGATACGCAGTATTTT.

V and J are TRBV2 and TRBJ2-1; 9 nucleotides align to TRBD2. CDR1 is SNHLY, CDR2 FYNNEI, per germline. CDR3 length equals 17 residues. The trim removed 2 bases at V and 9 bases at J, leaving 14 bases unmatched. The CDR3 sequence is CASSELPGLALRGEQFF. DNA of the CDR3: TGTGCCAGCAGTGAACTTCCGGGACTAGCCCTTCGGGGTGAGCAGTTCTTC.

This chain joins TRBV21-1 and TRBJ2-7. TRBV21-1 is a pseudogene. The CDR3 consists of 14 residues. CDR3 residues: CASSTNGSSYEQYF. The CDR3 nucleotides read TGTGCCAGCAGCACTAACGGGAGCTCCTACGAGCAGTACTTC.

V is TRBV2 and J is TRBJ2-7, with no clear D. Trimming took off 5 bases at V and 0 bases at J, with 17 bases between the two ends. CDR1 and CDR2 from the germline V gene are SNHLY and FYNNEI. This CDR3 spans 16 amino acids. The CDR3 spells CASSPFPVLSSYEQYF. The CDR3, as DNA: TGTGCCAGCAGTCCCTTTCCGGTCCTAAGCTCCTACGAGCAGTACTTC.

This sequence joins TRBV25-1 and TRBJ2-7; maybe TRBD2 (6 bases). The CDR3 runs 13 residues. From germline, CDR1 is MGHDK and CDR2 SYGVNS. V lost 6 bases and J lost 6, with 15 bases in between. The CDR3 sequence is CASRRGGGSEQYF. CDR3 bases: TGTGCCAGCAGGCGGGGAGGAGGGTCCGAGCAGTACTTC.

This clonotype was counted only a few times. V usage is TRBV27 and J usage is TRBJ1-4, with D unresolved. Germline V lookup: CDR1 MNHEY, CDR2 SMNVEV (reference sequence). The CDR3 has 15 residues. V gave up 5 bases and J gave up 1 base, with 11 bases separating them. The CDR3 region has the DNA TGTGCCAGCAGTGGGTCATCAAGAACTAATGAAAAACTGTTTTTT. The encoded protein is CASSGSSRTNEKLFF.